These T cell receptor beta chains were read from a single sample in a study of long-term antiretroviral therapy in people with HIV. Measured with immunoSEQ multiplex PCR; TCRdb has only the in-frame clones, and not every one. The sample consists of around 23,000 clones, approximately 88% of them appearing once. The sample was unsorted PBMCs, taken 1.8 years before starting antiretroviral therapy. The receptors were gathered from a man between 45 and 60 years old with HIV. The CDR3 runs from the conserved cysteine through the conserved F or W. Each record gives: D gene, V gene, J gene, clone size, CDR3 DNA, CDR3 protein. A D gene is named only where the DNA matches it firmly. Expanded clones are given a class, and other clones once, few, many or no size at all.

TRBD2	TRBV19	TRBJ2-7	.	TGTGCCAGTAGTAAAAATAGCGGGGGTGCCTACGAGCAGTACTTC	CASSKNSGGAYEQYF
.	TRBV7-2	TRBJ1-4	.	TGTGCCAGCAGCTCGGGACACCAATACTACGAAAAACTGTTTTTT	CASSSGHQYYEKLFF
.	TRBV7-2	TRBJ2-7	.	TGTGCCAGCAGCTCTACGCCGGGGGTCTTTTACGAGCAGTACTTC	CASSSTPGVFYEQYF
.	TRBV7-2	TRBJ2-4	.	TGTGCCAGCAGCCGACGGGAAAACATTCAGTACTTC	CASSRRENIQYF
TRBD1	TRBV7-3	TRBJ2-1	.	TGTGCCAGCAGCTCAGGACAGGGCTCCTACAATGAGCAGTTCTTC	CASSSGQGSYNEQFF
TRBD1	TRBV6-5	TRBJ2-1	.	TGTGCCAGCAGCTATACAGGGGTCAGTGAGCAGTTCTTC	CASSYTGVSEQFF
.	TRBV28	TRBJ1-5	.	TGTGCCAGCAGGTCGGGGGCAGATCAGCCCCAGCATTTT	CASRSGADQPQHF
TRBD1	TRBV7-9	TRBJ2-2	.	TGTGCCAGCAGCCACAGGGGGCAAGGCGGGGAGCTGTTTTTT	CASSHRGQGGELFF
.	TRBV7-6	TRBJ1-5	.	TGTGCCAGCAGCTATGGGGGTTTTAATCAGCCCCAGCATTTT	CASSYGGFNQPQHF
.	TRBV19	TRBJ2-1	.	TGTGCCAGTACAACTGGGTCAGGGGATGAGCAGTTCTTC	CASTTGSGDEQFF
.	TRBV10-3	TRBJ1-5	.	TGTGCCATCAGTGACGGGACAATCGGCAATCAGCCCCAGCATTTT	CAISDGTIGNQPQHF
.	TRBV7-9	TRBJ1-1	.	TGTGCCAGCAGCTTACAGGGCCCTAACACTGAAGCTTTCTTT	CASSLQGPNTEAFF
TRBD1	TRBV7-2	TRBJ2-7	.	TGTGCCAGCAGCTCCCTACAGGGGTCCGAGCAGTACTTC	CASSSLQGSEQYF
TRBD2	TRBV5-1	TRBJ2-1	.	TGCGCCAGCAGCTTGGGACTAGCGGGTACCAATGAGCAGTTCTTC	CASSLGLAGTNEQFF
.	TRBV29-1	TRBJ2-7	.	TGCAGCGTTGAAACCCGGCAGAGTTACGAGCAGTACTTC	CSVETRQSYEQYF
.	TRBV2	TRBJ2-5	.	TGTGCCAGCAGTGACCTGACCCCAGGACCCCAGTACTTC	CASSDLTPGPQYF
.	TRBV10-3	TRBJ1-2	.	TGTGCCATCAGTGAGTCCTCAAACGGCTACACCTTC	CAISESSNGYTF
.	TRBV5-6	TRBJ1-5	.	TGTGCCAGCAGCCAAACGGCCAGGCCCTTTTGGCCCCAGCATTTT	CASSQTARPFWPQHF
.	TRBV7-2	TRBJ2-7	.	TGTGCCAGCAGCCCCCAGGTCGGGGGCGCGGGATACGAGCAGTACTTC	CASSPQVGGAGYEQYF
.	TRBV10-3	TRBJ2-7	.	TGTGCCATCAGTGGCAGGGTGAACCGACCCTACGAGCAGTACTTC	CAISGRVNRPYEQYF
.	TRBV5-4	TRBJ1-6	few	TGTGCCAGCAGCCCGAATATACACGGAGATAATTCACCCCTCCACTTT	CASSPNIHGDNSPLHF
.	TRBV4-1	TRBJ1-1	.	TGCGCCAGCAGCCATCCAGGGACGCCCATGAACACTGAAGCTTTCTTT	CASSHPGTPMNTEAFF
.	TRBV5-1	TRBJ2-7	.	TGCGCCAGCAGCCCCCGGGACCCCCGCTGGGACGAGCAGTACTTC	CASSPRDPRWDEQYF
.	TRBV9	TRBJ2-3	few	TGTGCCAGCAGCGTAGTGGGTGGGGGCCGCACAGATACGCAGTATTTT	CASSVVGGGRTDTQYF
TRBD1	TRBV18	TRBJ2-7	.	TGTGCCAGCTCACCGGGACAGGGGGAGGACGAGCAGTACTTC	CASSPGQGEDEQYF
.	TRBV15	TRBJ2-7	.	TGTGCCACCAGCAGAGCTGGGGGACCCTACGAGCAGTACTTC	CATSRAGGPYEQYF
.	TRBV11-3	TRBJ2-5	.	TGTGCCAGCAGCGCCAGCCATGGGACCCAGTACTTC	CASSASHGTQYF
.	TRBV4-3	TRBJ2-3	.	TGCGCCAGCAGCCAAGAGGAAATAAGGTCCCGTCCGGGTACGCAGTATTTT	CASSQEEIRSRPGTQYF
TRBD1	TRBV10-3	TRBJ2-3	.	TGTGCCATCAGCCCCGGGACAGCAGGAGATACGCAGTATTTT	CAISPGTAGDTQYF
.	TRBV5-1	TRBJ1-6	.	TGCGCCAGCAGCTTGGACAGGGATTCACCCCTCCACTTT	CASSLDRDSPLHF
.	TRBV5-4	TRBJ2-3	.	TGTGCCAGCAGCTTTGGGGGTGTTACAGATACGCAGTATTTT	CASSFGGVTDTQYF
.	TRBV18	TRBJ2-7	.	TGTGCCAGCTCCCCCACCCCTGCCTTCTCCTACGAGCAGTACTTC	CASSPTPAFSYEQYF
TRBD2	TRBV7-9	TRBJ2-5	.	TGTGCCAGCAGCCGGACTAGCGGGGGACAAGAGACCCAGTACTTC	CASSRTSGGQETQYF
.	TRBV20-1	TRBJ1-1	.	TGCAGTGCCGCGGTGGGGGAAGCTTTCTTT	CSAAVGEAFF
.	TRBV5-1	TRBJ1-3	.	TGCGCCAGCAGCTCAACTCCCCCACCAGGGAACACCATATATTTT	CASSSTPPPGNTIYF
TRBD2	TRBV19	TRBJ2-1	.	TGTGCCAGTAGTATCGGTTTTTCGGGGGGTTCGAACCTCAATGAGCAGTTCTTC	CASSIGFSGGSNLNEQFF
TRBD1	TRBV7-9	TRBJ2-1	.	TGTGCCAGCAGCTTGGACAGGTCTTACAATGAGCAGTTCTTC	CASSLDRSYNEQFF
TRBD2	TRBV19	TRBJ2-1	.	TGTGCCAGTAGTATTTCCAGCGGGAGTGGTAATGAGCAGTTCTTC	CASSISSGSGNEQFF
TRBD1	TRBV5-1	TRBJ1-1	.	TGCGCCAGCAGCTTGGGATCGGGTGACAGGGAATCTCACACTGAAGCTTTCTTT	CASSLGSGDRESHTEAFF
.	TRBV10-3	TRBJ1-3	.	TGTGCCATCAGTGATTACTACGACGGAGGAGATGGAAACACCATATATTTT	CAISDYYDGGDGNTIYF
.	TRBV7-2	TRBJ1-5	once	TGTGCCAGCAGCTTAGTCGGGACGGTTGATAGCAATCAGCCCCAGCATTTT	CASSLVGTVDSNQPQHF